This entry lists 25 T cell receptor beta chains sequenced from one sample in a study of CXCR3-negative and CXCR3-positive naive CD8 T cells. The authors prepared UMI-labeled TRB cDNA libraries by 5' RACE. No DNA is given; TCRdb re-called the 5' RACE reads and lists each CDR3 protein once. The repertoire table contains 80,000 to 95,000 distinct CDR3 sequences. The specimen sequenced was naive CXCR3- CD8+ T cells from blood. Subset indicated: CD45RO-CCR7+CD27+CD95- naive CD8+ T cells lacking CXCR3 (TNR3-). The receptors shown here come from a human donor in good health. Some clones in this sample may be carry-over from other donors' samples.

This chain connects TRBV4-1 to TRBJ2-2. The CDR3 spans 15 residues. Germline V gene data show CDR1 as MGHRA and CDR2 as YSYEKL. The CDR3 is CASSELQRNLGELFF.

The chain combines TRBV7-9 with TRBJ2-2. This CDR3 spans 15 amino acids. CDR1 is SEHNR, CDR2 FQNEAQ, per germline (reference sequence). CDR3 region: CASSLGGINTGELFF.

This chain connects TRBV29-1 to TRBJ2-7; no DNA is available, so the TRBD2 call from TCRdb remains unchecked. The CDR3 contains 16 residues. CDR1 and CDR2 from the germline V gene are SQVTM and ANQGSEA. CDR3 protein: CSVETLEGLVGYEQYF.

CDR3 loop: CASSFRRDYEQYF. The chain has TRBV28 and TRBJ2-7; TCRdb designates TRBD1, a call that cannot be tested without DNA. Germline V gene lookup returns CDR1 MDHEN and CDR2 SYDVKM. The CDR3 spans 13 residues.

CDR3 protein: CASRLDRTATNTEAFF. The gene calls are TRBV7-9 and TRBJ1-1. Germline CDR1 and CDR2: SEHNR and FQNEAQ (reference sequence). The length of the CDR3 is 16 residues.

The chain carries TRBV7-2 and TRBJ2-5; TCRdb's D call, TRBD1, is unchecked because there is no DNA. Germline lookup yields CDR1 SGHTA and CDR2 FQGNSA. The CDR3 has 17 amino acids. CDR3 region: CASSPGVWAHYQETQYF. Variable domain in full (rest from reference TRBV7-2 and TRBJ2-5): GAGVSQSPSNKVTEKGKDVELRCDPISGHTALYWYRQSLGQGLEFLIYFQGNSAPDKSGLPSDRFSAERTGGSVSTLTIQRTQQEDSAVYLCASSPGVWAHYQETQYFGPGTRLLVL.

V gene TRBV28 combines with J gene TRBJ2-1; the TCRdb D gene call, TRBD2, has no DNA to confirm it. This CDR3 has 15 amino acids. CDR1 and CDR2 from the germline V gene are MDHEN and SYDVKM. CDR3 sequence: CASRNTLTGYNEQFF.

The gene calls are TRBV7-9 and TRBJ2-7; as DNA is missing, the TRBD1 call by TCRdb cannot be tested. Per the germline V gene, CDR1 is SEHNR and CDR2 is FQNEAQ (reference sequence). This CDR3 spans 16 amino acids. The CDR3 loop reads CASSPQPGPDFYEQYF.

The chain links TRBV7-2 to TRBJ2-7; TCRdb reports TRBD1, a call that lacks DNA to check it against. The CDR3 covers 16 residues. Germline V gene lookup returns CDR1 SGHTA and CDR2 FQGNSA. This chain's CDR3 is CASSLGGGTWVYEQYF.

The rearrangement links TRBV3-1 to TRBJ2-2; checking the TCRdb D call of TRBD2 is not possible without DNA. Germline CDR1 LGHDT, CDR2 YNNKEL (reference sequence). The CDR3 has 17 residues. This CDR3 is CASSPSPSGWNTGELFF.

This chain uses TRBV7-3 with TRBJ2-3; TCRdb reports TRBD1, a call that lacks DNA to check it against. The CDR3 is 15 residues long. CDR1 is SGHTA, CDR2 FQGTGA, per germline. The CDR3 region is CASSLSGSTGDTQYF.

The chain has TRBV14 and TRBJ2-7; lacking DNA, the TRBD2 call made by TCRdb goes unchecked. Germline V gives CDR1 SGHDN, CDR2 FVKESK. The CDR3 covers 15 residues. The CDR3 sequence is CASSPPGLATYEQYF.

CDR3 residues: CASSPRDSGADTQYF. V usage is TRBV5-1 and J usage is TRBJ2-3; no DNA is available, so the TRBD1 call from TCRdb remains unchecked. Germline CDR1 and CDR2: SGHRS and YFSETQ. This CDR3 region has 15 residues.

This CDR3 is CASSWRRAGGFYEQYF. The V call is TRBV7-2, the J call TRBJ2-7; TCRdb indicates TRBD1, and absent DNA this call remains unverified. CDR1 SGHTA and CDR2 FQGNSA come from the germline V gene. This CDR3 is built from 16 residues.

The chain has TRBV7-7 and TRBJ2-7; the D call of TRBD1 rests on TCRdb alone, since no DNA is present to check it. The CDR3 is made up of 15 amino acids. Looked up from germline, CDR1 is SSHAT and CDR2 is FNYEAQ (reference sequence). The CDR3 is CASSPTLGGGGEQYF.

CDR3 amino acids: CASSAPSASPYEQCF. This chain joins TRBV7-9 and TRBJ2-7; TCRdb designates TRBD2, a call that cannot be tested without DNA. The germline V gene has CDR1 SEHNR and CDR2 FQNEAQ (reference sequence). The CDR3 spans 15 residues.

The chain recombines TRBV12-3 or TRBV12-4 with TRBJ2-1; TCRdb's D call, TRBD1, is unchecked because there is no DNA. The CDR3 runs to 17 residues. The CDR3 protein is CASSPELGQGTYNEQFF.

The chain carries TRBV14 and TRBJ2-5; TCRdb picks TRBD1, but there is no DNA to check that call. Germline lookup yields CDR1 SGHDN and CDR2 FVKESK. The CDR3 has 13 residues. CDR3 amino acids: CGSSHRGQETQYF.

This chain links TRBV4-3 with TRBJ2-2. The CDR3 runs to 14 residues. Germline V CDR1 and CDR2: LGHNA, YSLEER. The CDR3 is CASSQDRSTRELFF.

The chain joins TRBV29-1 to TRBJ2-7; TCRdb proposes TRBD1, but this gene call is untestable without DNA. Looked up from germline, CDR1 is SQVTM and CDR2 is ANQGSEA. The length of the CDR3 is 14 residues. The CDR3 reads CSVTSRQEGGEQYF.

The V and J genes are TRBV4-3 and TRBJ1-5. Germline assignment: CDR1 LGHNA and CDR2 YSLEER. The CDR3 covers 15 residues. This CDR3 is CASSQDAGRNQPQHF.

The chain employs TRBV27 and TRBJ2-7; the TCRdb D gene call, TRBD1, has no DNA to confirm it. The CDR3 loop spans 12 amino acids. The germline CDR1 and CDR2 sequences are MNHEY and SMNVEV (reference sequence). CDR3 sequence reads: CASSTTGREQYF.

V usage is TRBV29-1 and J usage is TRBJ2-5; the TCRdb call, TRBD2, lacks DNA for checking. This CDR3 comprises 15 residues. Per germline, CDR1 SQVTM and CDR2 ANQGSEA. The CDR3 reads CSVLLAGESLETQYF.

The rearrangement joins TRBV12-3 or TRBV12-4 to TRBJ2-3; no DNA is available, so the TRBD2 call from TCRdb remains unchecked. The CDR3 has 16 residues. CDR3 region: CASSPTLAGGQNTQYF.

CDR3 sequence: CASSLVFSDNEQFF. The chain employs TRBV7-6 and TRBJ2-1. Germline CDR1 SGHVS, CDR2 FNYEAQ. This CDR3 is built from 14 residues.